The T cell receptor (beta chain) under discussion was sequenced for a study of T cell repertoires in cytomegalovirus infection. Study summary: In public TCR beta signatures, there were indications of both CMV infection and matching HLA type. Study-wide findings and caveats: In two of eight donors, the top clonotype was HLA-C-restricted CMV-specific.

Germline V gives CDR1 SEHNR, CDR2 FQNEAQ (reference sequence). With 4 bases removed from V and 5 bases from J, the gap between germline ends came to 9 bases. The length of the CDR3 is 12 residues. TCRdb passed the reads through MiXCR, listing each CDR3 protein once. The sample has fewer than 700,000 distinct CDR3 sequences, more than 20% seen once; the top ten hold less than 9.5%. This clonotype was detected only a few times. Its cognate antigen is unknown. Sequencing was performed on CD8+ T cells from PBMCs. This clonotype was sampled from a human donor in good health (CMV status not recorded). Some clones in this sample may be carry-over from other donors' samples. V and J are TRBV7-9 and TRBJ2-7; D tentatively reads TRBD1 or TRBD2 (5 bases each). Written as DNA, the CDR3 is TGTGCCAGCAGCTACGGGACGGACGAGCAGTACTTC. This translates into CASSYGTDEQYF. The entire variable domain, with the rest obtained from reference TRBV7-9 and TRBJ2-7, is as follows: DTGVSQNPRHKITKRGQNVTFRCDPISEHNRLYWYRQTLGQGPEFLTYFQNEAQLEKSRLLSDRFSAERPKGSFSTLEIQRTEQGDSAMYLCASSYGTDEQYFGPGTRLTVT.